One T cell receptor beta chain is described in this entry. Other DNA sequences in this sample translate to the same CDR3. This record belongs to a study of T cell changes during pregnancy in multiple sclerosis. The data were produced by immunoSEQ multiplex PCR, yet TCRdb's version contains in-frame clones alone and is incomplete. This sample has 56,000 or so clones; approximately 90% occur once, and the top ten carry less than 2.5%. The V gene end was trimmed by 0 bases and the J gene end by 7 bases; junction bases not matched to a gene: 4. CDR1 is SGHRS and CDR2 is YFSETQ in the germline V gene. This CDR3 has 15 amino acids.

Material: peripheral blood, obtained in the first trimester of pregnancy. The chain combines TRBV5-1 with TRBJ2-1; the match to TRBD2 covers 10 bases. This sequence originates from a female donor in good health, enrolled as a control in a pregnancy study. The DNA of the CDR3 is TGCGCCAGCAGCTTGGTAGCGGGGGGCGGTAATGAGCAGTTCTTC. Translation: CASSLVAGGGNEQFF.